A single sample gave rise to the 9 T cell receptor delta chains below, sequenced in a study of gamma-delta chains in newborns, infants, children. TCRdb re-called the reads using CATT. The table includes 2,200 or so delta-chain clones, around 1.5% detected once. The material sequenced was blood. Receptor source: a child who was a newborn, infant or young child, either healthy, febrile or measles-vaccinated (not recorded which).

About this clone itself: This sequence is one base from a far larger clone and is likely a read error. Other DNA sequences within the sample encode an identical CDR3. This chain links TRDV1 with TRDJ1; the D gene is possibly TRDD3 (6 bases). The germline V gene encodes CDR1 TSWWSYY and CDR2 QGS. The ends were cut back, 1 base at V and 8 bases at J, with 29 bases in the middle. This CDR3 contains 19 residues. CDR3 residues: CALGERWGSAGDPRGKLIF. The CDR3 bases are TGTGCTCTTGGGGAACGTTGGGGCTCAGCGGGGGACCCAAGGGGCAAACTCATCTTT.

This clone was counted only a few times. This sequence may be a read error, since a much larger clone differs from it by one base. The sample contains more than one DNA sequence encoding this CDR3. V usage is TRDV3 and J usage is TRDJ1; D may be TRDD3 (5 bases). Germline-derived CDR1 and CDR2 are TVYSNPD and GDNSRS (reference sequence). This CDR3 contains 14 residues. Here the CDR3 reads CAFGGLSHTDKLIF. Written as DNA, the CDR3 is TGTGCCTTTGGGGGGCTTTCCCACACCGACAAACTCATCTTT.

This clone was picked up a small number of times. The protein TCRdb gives is from a much larger clone and does not agree with this DNA's translation at residue 10, likely a read error; the protein shown here comes from the DNA. The chain carries TRDV1 and TRDJ1; D gene uncertain. V shed 0 bases and J shed 0 bases, with 11 bases lying between them. CDR1 and CDR2 from the germline V gene are TSWWSYY and QGS. The CDR3 consists of 16 residues. The CDR3 spells CALGELLTHNTDKLIF. The DNA for the CDR3 is TGTGCTCTTGGGGAACTATTAACCCATAACACCGATAAACTCATCTTT.

This clone has a handful of counts. TCRdb has a much larger clone's protein, which differs at residues 6 and 8 from the translation of this DNA, likely because of a read error; what is shown is the protein translated from the DNA. The gene calls are TRDV1 and TRDJ1; unclear D gene. Germline CDR1 TSWWSYY, CDR2 QGS. CDR3 size: 13 residues. The ends were cut back, 2 bases at V and 10 bases at J, with 14 bases in the middle. This chain's CDR3 is CALGERRPRRLIF. CDR3 bases: TGTGCTCTTGGGGAAAGACGACCACGCAGACTCATCTTT.

This clone was detected only a few times. This probably arose from a read error, given a far larger clone one base away. This sample includes further DNA sequences coding for the same CDR3. The V gene is TRDV1, the J gene TRDJ1; TRDD3 aligns across 10 bases. The trim removed 2 bases at V and 1 base at J, leaving 19 bases unmatched. The CDR3 is 21 residues long. Germline V gene data show CDR1 as TSWWSYY and CDR2 as QGS. The CDR3 reads CALGEVPFYWGISRSTDKLIF. CDR3 nucleotides: TGTGCTCTTGGGGAAGTCCCTTTTTACTGGGGGATTTCACGATCCACCGATAAACTCATCTTT.

A few counts support this clone. TCRdb assigns this DNA the protein of a much larger clone, which departs from its translation at residue 14; this likely reflects a read error, and the protein shown comes from translating the DNA. The rearrangement links TRDV1 to TRDJ1; 11 nucleotides match TRDD3. Trimming cost V 3 bases and J 1 base; bases outside gene matches: 19. CDR1 TSWWSYY and CDR2 QGS come from the germline V gene. This CDR3 contains 21 residues. This CDR3 is CALGEILFTGGYAMRTDKLIF. CDR3 DNA: TGTGCTCTTGGGGAGATTCTCTTTACTGGGGGATATGCCATGCGCACCGATAAACTCATCTTT.

This clone was seen more than once but under ten times. Since a far larger clone is one base different, this is likely a read error. Other DNA sequences from this sample encode an identical CDR3 as well. The rearrangement uses TRDV1 and TRDJ1; 7 nucleotides line up with TRDD3. Trimming removed 3 bases from V and 0 bases from J; junction bases left unmatched: 28. The CDR3 runs 23 residues. Germline CDR1 is TSWWSYY and CDR2 is QGS. The CDR3 loop is CALGDLNYPEWITRDTDTDKLIF. CDR3 in DNA: TGTGCTCTTGGGGATCTCAACTATCCTGAATGGATAACCCGGGATACAGACACCGATAAACTCATCTTT.

Concerning this clone: A far larger clone is off by one base, so a read error is likely. This specimen includes other DNA sequences encoding the same CDR3. The chain carries TRDV1 and TRDJ1; 10 bases are a match to TRDD3. Per germline, CDR1 TSWWSYY and CDR2 QGS. V was pared by 2 bases and J by 1 base, with 19 bases of the junction left unmatched. The CDR3 consists of 21 residues. Here the CDR3 DNA reads TGTGCTCTTGGGGAAGTCCCTTTTTACTGGGGGATTTCGAGATCCACCGATAAACTCATCTTT. Protein: CALGEVPFYWGISRSTDKLIF.

This clone has just a few counts. The J gene was recorded as TRDJ1; no V gene was called; TRDD3, as called in the table, went unchecked against the DNA. The CDR3 loop spans 19 amino acids. In nucleotides, the CDR3 is TGTGCTCTTGGGGAACTCTGGTTTCCGAGGCTAGATTTCCCTGTTGTACTCATCTTT. Amino acids: CALGELWFPRLDFPVVLIF.